The T cell receptor beta chain described here comes from a study of T cells of healthy individuals. Trimming cost V 8 bases and J 5 bases, with 8 bases left between them. The CDR3 spans 11 residues. The germline V gene encodes CDR1 SGHAT and CDR2 FQNNGV. The sample holds many counts of this clonotype. TCRdb re-analysed the 5' RACE reads in MiXCR, keeping a single row per CDR3 protein. The sample includes about 82,000 distinct CDR3 sequences, roughly 5% of them seen just once. The rearrangement links TRBV11-2 to TRBJ2-3; D ambiguous. The clonotype originates from a female donor in good health. The CDR3 DNA reads TGTGCCAGCTCCCGTGGAGATACGCAGTATTTT. Translating gives CASSRGDTQYF.